This is a list of T cell receptor beta chains from one sample in a study of CXCR3-negative and CXCR3-positive naive CD8 T cells. TCRdb reprocessed the 5' RACE reads and stores each CDR3 protein as one record, lacking DNA. The listing records approximately 100,000 distinct CDR3 sequences. Source material: naive CXCR3+ CD8+ T cells from blood. The receptor source for this set is a human donor in good health. Some clones in this sample may be carry-over from other donors' samples. The CDR3 runs from the conserved cysteine through the conserved F or W.

>TRBJ2-5|16|TRBV4-3
CASSLHGGQGVETQYF
>TRBJ2-2|13|TRBV28
CASKLAVTGEMFF
>TRBJ2-7|16|TRBV28
CASRLTSSGSYYEQYF
>TRBJ2-5|14|TRBV20-1
CSAPPEAGYGTQYF
>TRBJ2-7|13|TRBV2
CASSQGRGYEQYF
>TRBJ1-1|17|TRBV28
CASSFPGTSWQHTEAFF
>TRBJ2-1|15|TRBV7-8
CASSTLAGVYNEQFF
>TRBJ2-3|15|TRBV13
CASSFRLAGTDTQYF
>TRBJ1-5|15|TRBV6-5
CASSSIRGFNQPQHF
>TRBJ2-3|15|TRBV14
CASSPWVGVTDTQYF
>TRBJ2-1|13|TRBV7-3
CASSLWVGHEQFF
>TRBJ2-1|12|TRBV5-1
CASSFNYNEQFF
>TRBJ2-7|15|TRBV7-9
CASSLAGGDGYEQYF
>TRBJ2-7|14|TRBV4-1
CASSPGLLSYEQYF
>TRBJ1-2|14|TRBV7-9
CASSPTGEVYGYTF
>TRBJ2-5|14|TRBV12-3/TRBV12-4
CASRVDRNQETQYF
>TRBJ2-7|14|TRBV4-3
CASSQGTSSYEQYF
>TRBJ2-3|15|TRBV7-8
CASSRVSGYTDTQYF
>TRBJ2-3|15|TRBV5-1
CASSSGQGSTDTQYF
>TRBJ1-1|11|TRBV29-1
CSVGKGGEAFF
>TRBJ2-5|16|TRBV20-1
CSARDYRGRPQETQYF
>TRBJ1-2|14|TRBV7-8
CASSPDRGPYGYTF
>TRBJ1-1|12|TRBV9
CASTDDREQTFF
>TRBJ1-1|12|TRBV18
CASSPANTEAFF
>TRBJ1-4|15|TRBV6-6
CASSYEAESGEKLFF